The rows below give T cell receptor beta chains drawn from one sample of a study of cytomegalovirus exposure and HLA in healthy donors. Libraries were prepared by immunoSEQ multiplex PCR; TCRdb keeps only in-frame clonotypes and omits some of them. This sample's clone table lists approximately 120,000 clones. Sequencing used PBMCs. The receptors stem from a man aged 35 to 55 in good health and CMV-seronegative. Each CDR3 is given with its conserved first and last residue. The D gene is left open where the match is weak.

-	TRBV7-9	TRBJ2-2	TGTGCCAGCAGCGTCTACGTAGTTGAGGAGCTGTTTTTT	CASSVYVVEELFF
TRBD1	TRBV28	TRBJ2-3	TGTGCCAGTGGGACAGGGGGCACAGATACGCAGTATTTT	CASGTGGTDTQYF
-	TRBV9	TRBJ1-4	TGTGCCAGCAGCCCCAGGGCCGCTAATGAAAAACTGTTTTTT	CASSPRAANEKLFF
TRBD2	TRBV5-1	TRBJ2-5	TGCGCCAGCAGCGCACTAGCGGGGGAGACCCAGTACTTC	CASSALAGETQYF
TRBD1	TRBV27	TRBJ1-1	TGTGCCAGCAGTCAGGACAGGGGGATGGTGGACACTGAAGCTTTCTTT	CASSQDRGMVDTEAFF
TRBD1	TRBV19	TRBJ2-1	TGTGCCAGTAGTACCCCTAAGGGGGCGGCCTACAATGAGCAGTTCTTC	CASSTPKGAAYNEQFF
TRBD1	TRBV5-6	TRBJ1-4	TGTGCCAGCAGTCCTAGGACAGGAGCAAGTGAAAAACTGTTTTTT	CASSPRTGASEKLFF
TRBD1	TRBV27	TRBJ2-7	TGTGCCAGCAGTTTAATTCTGGGACAGGGCGCCCACGAGCAGTACTTC	CASSLILGQGAHEQYF
-	TRBV10-3	TRBJ1-4	TGTGCCATCAGTGATGGGGCGCAGGCAGGAGAAAAACTGTTTTTT	CAISDGAQAGEKLFF
-	TRBV5-1	TRBJ2-7	TGCGCCAGCAGCGTCGCACCCTTTCATTTGAGCTCCTACGAGCAGTACTTC	CASSVAPFHLSSYEQYF
TRBD2	TRBV7-3	TRBJ2-2	TGTGCCAGCACCATGACTAGCGGGGTCACCGGGGAGCTGTTTTTT	CASTMTSGVTGELFF
-	TRBV27	TRBJ1-5	TGTGCCAGCAGTTACGGGACAAATAATCAGCCCCAGCATTTT	CASSYGTNNQPQHF
TRBD2	TRBV11-2	TRBJ2-1	TGTGCCAGCAGCTTAGCCGCGGGGGGAGCCCGGAGTGAGCAGTTCTTC	CASSLAAGGARSEQFF
-	TRBV7-9	TRBJ2-7	TGTGCCAGCAGCTCTCAGGGTTCATCCTACGAGCAGTACTTC	CASSSQGSSYEQYF
TRBD1	TRBV29-1	TRBJ1-1	TGCAGCGCTGGACAGGGGGGCACTGAAGCTTTCTTT	CSAGQGGTEAFF
TRBD2	TRBV5-6	TRBJ2-1	TGTGCCAGCAGCCCCGGCACTAGCGAGTACAATGAGCAGTTCTTC	CASSPGTSEYNEQFF
TRBD1	TRBV19	TRBJ2-4	TGTGCCAGTAGTCAAGGGGAGAAATCGGGCAGGGGGCACCGGGGCAAAAACATTCAGTACTTC	CASSQGEKSGRGHRGKNIQYF
TRBD2	TRBV7-8	TRBJ2-3	TGTGCCAGCAGCTTAGCTCTGAGGACTAGCGGGACAGATACGCAGTATTTT	CASSLALRTSGTDTQYF
-	TRBV5-6	TRBJ1-3	TGTGCCAGCAGCTTTAATTATGGAAACACCATATATTTT	CASSFNYGNTIYF
-	TRBV5-8	TRBJ2-7	TGTGCCGGCCTGTTGGGGGACTACGAGCAGTACTTC	CAGLLGDYEQYF
TRBD1	TRBV18	TRBJ2-7	TGTGCCAGCTCACTTCTCGGACAGGGGGCGGCCGAGCAGTACTTC	CASSLLGQGAAEQYF
-	TRBV6-6	TRBJ2-1	TGTGCCAGCAGTTACCTCGTGGGAGTTGGAGGTGAGCAGTTCTTC	CASSYLVGVGGEQFF
-	TRBV18	TRBJ2-7	TGTGCCAGCTCACCAGGGAGCTTCTCCGAGCAGTACTTC	CASSPGSFSEQYF
TRBD2	TRBV5-1	TRBJ2-1	TGCGCCAGCAGCTTGGTTACTAGCGGGAGCAATGAGCAGTTCTTC	CASSLVTSGSNEQFF
TRBD2	TRBV7-9	TRBJ2-7	TGTGCCAGCAGCTCGAAGGGGACTAGCGAGTACGAGCAGTACTTC	CASSSKGTSEYEQYF
-	TRBV21-1	TRBJ1-3	TGTGCCAGCGGGGAGAGTTCTGGAAACACCATATATTTT	CASGESSGNTIYF
TRBD1	TRBV5-4	TRBJ2-1	TGTGCCAGCAGCTTGTACGGGACAGGGGGCAATGAGCAGTTCTTC	CASSLYGTGGNEQFF
-	TRBV5-1	TRBJ2-5	TGCGCCAGCAGCTTGCAGGAGACCCAGTACTTC	CASSLQETQYF
-	TRBV2	TRBJ2-3	TGTGCCAGCAGTGATACTGGCACAGATACGCAGTATTTT	CASSDTGTDTQYF
-	TRBV5-1	TRBJ2-1	TGCGCCAGCAGCTTGCTCGCCCCGAGCTCCTACAATGAGCAGTTCTTC	CASSLLAPSSYNEQFF
-	TRBV10-2	TRBJ2-7	TGCGCCAGCAGTACCAGCTACGAGCAGTACTTC	CASSTSYEQYF
TRBD2	TRBV19	TRBJ2-3	TGTGCCAGTCGACGAACTAGCGGGAAAACAGATACGCAGTATTTT	CASRRTSGKTDTQYF
-	TRBV7-6	TRBJ2-2	TGTGCCAGCAGCTTAGAGGTAGACGAGGACGGGGAGCTGTTTTTT	CASSLEVDEDGELFF
TRBD1	TRBV27	TRBJ2-1	TGTGCCAGCAGTTTGGGGACAGGGTACAATGAGCAGTTCTTC	CASSLGTGYNEQFF
TRBD1	TRBV5-4	TRBJ1-1	TGTGCCAGCAGCTTAGGGGGCTTAACGTGGAACACTGAAGCTTTCTTT	CASSLGGLTWNTEAFF
TRBD1	TRBV6-5	TRBJ2-7	TGTGCCAGCACCCCGACAGGGACCCCCTACGAGCAGTGCTTC	CASTPTGTPYEQCF
TRBD2	TRBV7-9	TRBJ2-5	TGTGCCAGCAGCTTAGCGGGAGGGGAGACCCAGTACTTC	CASSLAGGETQYF
TRBD1	TRBV5-6	TRBJ1-2	TGTGCCAGCAGCCCTACAGGGGAAGGATATGGCTACACCTTC	CASSPTGEGYGYTF
TRBD2	TRBV6-5	TRBJ2-7	TGTGCCAGCAGCGCGACTAGCGGCACCTACGAGCAGTACTTC	CASSATSGTYEQYF
TRBD2	TRBV5-1	TRBJ2-5	TGCGCCAGCAGCACGGGACTAGCGGCCTTCCAAGAGACCCAGTACTTC	CASSTGLAAFQETQYF
TRBD2	TRBV27	TRBJ2-1	TGTGCCAGCAGTTTCGGACTAGCGGGAGGTGAGCAGTTCTTC	CASSFGLAGGEQFF
-	TRBV10-1	TRBJ2-7	TGCGCCAGCAGTGAGTCGATGCGGGCTAACTACGAGCAGTACTTC	CASSESMRANYEQYF
-	TRBV5-1	TRBJ2-3	TGCGCCAGCAGCCCAAACGCGGTCTCGGGCACAGATACGCAGTATTTT	CASSPNAVSGTDTQYF
-	TRBV10-3	TRBJ1-2	TGTGCCATCAGTGAGTCGACAGATAACTATGGCTACACCTTC	CAISESTDNYGYTF
-	TRBV5-3	TRBJ1-5	TGTGCCAGAAGCTTGGACAGGGCAAATAGCAATCAGCCCCAGCATTTT	CARSLDRANSNQPQHF
TRBD2	TRBV6-5	TRBJ2-1	TGTGCCAGCAGTTACTCCGGAGTAGCGGGGATTCGTGAGCAGTTCTTC	CASSYSGVAGIREQFF
TRBD2	TRBV6-5	TRBJ2-1	TGTGCCAGCAGTTACCTCACTAGCGGGACCTACAATGAGCAGTTCTTC	CASSYLTSGTYNEQFF